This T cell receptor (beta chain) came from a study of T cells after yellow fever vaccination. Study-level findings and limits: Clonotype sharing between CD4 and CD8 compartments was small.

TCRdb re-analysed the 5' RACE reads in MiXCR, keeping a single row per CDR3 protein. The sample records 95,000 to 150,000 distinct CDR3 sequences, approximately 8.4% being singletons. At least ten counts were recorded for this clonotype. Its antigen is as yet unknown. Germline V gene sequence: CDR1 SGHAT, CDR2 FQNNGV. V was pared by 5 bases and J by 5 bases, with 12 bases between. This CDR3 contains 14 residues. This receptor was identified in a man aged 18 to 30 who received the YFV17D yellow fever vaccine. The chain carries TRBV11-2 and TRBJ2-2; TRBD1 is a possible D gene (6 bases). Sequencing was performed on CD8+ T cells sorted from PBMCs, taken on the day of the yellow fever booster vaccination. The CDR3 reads CASSPSQGTGELFF. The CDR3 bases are TGTGCCAGCAGCCCCTCACAGGGAACCGGGGAGCTGTTTTTT.